A single sample is the source of the 7 T cell receptor beta chains below, sequenced in a study of cytomegalovirus exposure and HLA in healthy donors. The study ran its PCR with 60 Vbeta and 13 Jbeta primers. Here immunoSEQ multiplex PCR was the method, and the copy in TCRdb shows in-frame clones only, minus some. This table has 120,000 to 150,000 clones, nearly 80% appearing once. Sequenced sample: PBMCs. Receptor source: a woman between 25 and 40 years old in good health and CMV-seronegative.

The CDR3: CASSPGLEAGEQYF. CDR3 nucleotide sequence: TGTGCCAGCAGTCCGGGACTAGAGGCGGGTGAGCAGTACTTC. This rearrangement joins TRBV6-5 to TRBJ2-5; 8 nucleotides match TRBD2. V gave up 5 bases and J gave up 11 bases; unmatched junction bases: 13. The germline V gene encodes CDR1 MNHEY and CDR2 SVGAGI. The CDR3 length is 14 residues.

The rearrangement links TRBV27 to TRBJ2-2, with 8 bases matching TRBD2. This CDR3 region has 15 residues. Trimming removed 8 bases from V and 2 bases from J; junction bases left unmatched: 7. Germline V gene sequence: CDR1 MNHEY, CDR2 SMNVEV (reference sequence). CDR3 coding DNA: TGTGCCAGCTCCCGGGGGGGGGCTAACACCGGGGAGCTGTTTTTT. Amino acid sequence: CASSRGGANTGELFF.

This clone showed up just a few times. V is TRBV7-2 and J is TRBJ2-7; TRBD1 aligns across 7 bases. Germline CDR1 and CDR2: SGHTA and FQGNSA. CDR3 size: 14 residues. J was trimmed by 0 bases and V by 4 bases; bases with no gene match: 3. The CDR3, as DNA: TGTGCCAGCAGCTCAGGGGGAAGCTCCTACGAGCAGTACTTC. The encoded protein is CASSSGGSSYEQYF.

J is TRBJ1-1 and V is TRBV11-1; TRBD1 matches at 9 bases. The CDR3 has 16 residues. The V gene's germline CDR1 is SGHAT and CDR2 FQDESV (reference sequence). J gave up 0 bases and V 3 bases, and 5 bases lay outside the gene matches. The CDR3 here is CASSLGQGGLNTEAFF. CDR3 bases: TGTGCCAGCAGCTTGGGACAGGGAGGACTGAACACTGAAGCTTTCTTT.

This chain connects TRBV15 to TRBJ2-3; D uncertain. CDR3 length: 12 amino acids. V lost 2 bases and J 2 bases, leaving 2 bases between the germline ends. CDR1 LNHNV and CDR2 YYDKDF come from the germline V gene (reference sequence). CDR3 amino acids: CATSRYTDTQYF. The CDR3 nucleotides read TGTGCCACCAGCAGATACACAGATACGCAGTATTTT.

The rearrangement links TRBV30 to TRBJ2-3; 9 bases are shared with TRBD2. Germline V gives CDR1 GTSNPN, CDR2 SVGIG (reference sequence). V was clipped by 5 bases and J by 6 bases; unmatched bases: 18. The CDR3 runs to 17 residues. The CDR3 loop reads CAWWTPQGGGAFDTQYF. In DNA form, the CDR3 reads TGTGCCTGGTGGACGCCCCAGGGCGGGGGGGCATTCGATACGCAGTATTTT.

The genes are TRBV9 and TRBJ1-2, with 8 bases identical to TRBD1. The germline V gene encodes CDR1 SGDLS and CDR2 YYNGEE. The CDR3 totals 16 residues. With V trimmed by 1 base and J by 8 bases, 13 bases remained unmatched. CDR3 nucleotide sequence: TGTGCCAGCAGCGTAAACTCGATCCAGGGGGCTGGGGGCTACACCTTC. It yields the protein CASSVNSIQGAGGYTF.